Below, one TCR beta chain is given with its context. Its target is not known. These data come from a study of circulating and synovial CD4+ cells in juvenile arthritis. Study-level points and caveats: Compared with bulk blood, circulating pathogenic-like lymphocytes shared substantially more CDR3 sequences with synovial T cells.

Profiled with immunoSEQ multiplex PCR; TCRdb holds only in-frame clones, not every one. This table has more than 30,000 clones, 85% to 95% appearing once. The CDR3 runs 15 residues. J was trimmed by 3 bases and V by 3 bases; bases with no gene match: 5. Looked up from germline, CDR1 is SGHDT and CDR2 is YYEEEE. The TCR was taken from a human donor with juvenile idiopathic arthritis. Sequences were obtained from CD4+ T cells from blood. The chain carries TRBV5-6 and TRBJ2-1; the match to TRBD2 covers 8 bases. CDR3 residues: CASSSRLALYNEQFF. CDR3 sequence (DNA): TGTGCCAGCAGCTCCCGACTAGCGCTCTACAATGAGCAGTTCTTC.